A single sample is the source of the 24 T cell receptor beta chains below, sequenced in a study of T cell responses to AZD1222 COVID-19 vaccine. Assay: immunoSEQ multiplex PCR; the TCRdb copy retains only in-frame clones and omits some. The data show over 150,000 clones, around nine tenths seen once. This specimen consisted of peripheral blood, obtained 28 days after the second AZD1222 dose. The source is an adult who received the AZD1222 COVID-19 vaccine.

The V and J genes are TRBV7-2 and TRBJ2-1, with TRBD2 identical over 7 bases. The germline gives CDR1 SGHTA, CDR2 FQGNSA. The CDR3 is made up of 15 amino acids. The V gene end was trimmed by 4 bases and the J gene end by 10 bases; junction bases not matched to a gene: 13. CDR3 amino acids: CASSWTRPRSGEQFF. The CDR3 DNA reads TGTGCCAGCAGCTGGACTAGGCCTCGATCGGGCGAGCAGTTCTTC.

The chain recombines TRBV2 with TRBJ2-5; D not resolved. The CDR3 totals 13 residues. CDR1 and CDR2 from the germline V gene are SNHLY and FYNNEI. V was trimmed by 4 bases and J by 5 bases, leaving 11 bases between them. CDR3 coding DNA: TGTGCCAGCAGTGTCGGGTATGTGGAGACCCAGTACTTC. It is translated as CASSVGYVETQYF.

CDR3 nucleotides: TGTGCCAGTAGTATATCTAGCGGGGGCGGTGGGCAGTTCTTC. Protein product: CASSISSGGGGQFF. This chain connects TRBV19 to TRBJ2-1; 10 nucleotides line up with TRBD2. The CDR3 length is 14 residues. The V segment lost 2 bases and the J segment 12 bases; nucleotides outside the gene matches: 7. Per the germline V gene, CDR1 is LNHDA and CDR2 is SQIVND (reference sequence).

V is TRBV5-8 and J is TRBJ2-2; D is undetermined. The CDR3 extends over 17 amino acids. The germline V gene has CDR1 SGHTS and CDR2 YDEGEE. Trimming took 0 bases from V and 3 from J, leaving 15 bases between them. The CDR3 here is CASSLVGLILYTGELFF. CDR3 bases: TGTGCCAGCAGCTTGGTGGGCCTTATTTTATACACCGGGGAGCTGTTTTTT. The full variable domain, its missing parts supplied by reference TRBV5-8 and TRBJ2-2, is EAGVTQSPTHLIKTRGQQATLRCSPISGHTSVYWYQQALGLGLQFLLWYDEGEERNRGNFPPRFSGRQFPNYSSELNVNALELEDSALYLCASSLVGLILYTGELFFGEGSRLTVL.

The gene calls are TRBV11-2 and TRBJ1-2, with unresolved D. Deletions cut 5 bases from V and 4 bases from J, with 17 bases between. The CDR3 is made up of 15 amino acids. Germline CDR1 reads SGHAT; CDR2 reads FQNNGV. The CDR3 loop is CASSTSRSTLYGYTF. As DNA, the CDR3 is TGTGCCAGCAGCACAAGCAGATCAACCCTCTATGGCTACACCTTC.

V and J are TRBV28 and TRBJ1-4, with a weak D call TRBD1 (5 bases). The CDR3 is made up of 16 amino acids. V lost 4 bases, J lost 0 bases, and 12 bases lay in between. Looked up from germline, CDR1 is MDHEN and CDR2 is SYDVKM. The DNA for the CDR3 is TGTGCCAGCAGTTCCCCAGGGCACGCAACTAATGAAAAACTGTTTTTT. It yields the protein CASSSPGHATNEKLFF.

The chain's CDR3 is CASSPRAGGSYNEQFF. The DNA of the CDR3 is TGTGCCAGCAGCCCCCGGGCAGGGGGATCCTACAATGAGCAGTTCTTC. The V and J genes are TRBV7-9 and TRBJ2-1; TRBD1 aligns across 7 bases. Germline loops: CDR1 SEHNR, CDR2 FQNEAQ (reference sequence). The CDR3 is 16 amino acids. V was clipped by 5 bases and J by 1 base; unmatched bases: 8.

The rearrangement joins TRBV10-3 to TRBJ1-4; the D gene is possibly TRBD1 (5 bases). The CDR3 loop spans 15 amino acids. Trimming stripped 4 bases from V and 7 bases from J, with 16 bases between. Germline-derived CDR1 and CDR2 are ENHRY and SYGVKD. The CDR3: CAISGGGEQGEKLFF. In DNA, the CDR3 is TGTGCCATCAGTGGAGGCGGGGAGCAGGGTGAAAAACTGTTTTTT.

The chain links TRBV11-2 to TRBJ2-7; D gene unclear. The ends were cut back, 5 bases at V and 3 bases at J, with 11 bases in the middle. CDR1 and CDR2 from the germline V gene are SGHAT and FQNNGV. This CDR3 has 13 amino acids. As DNA, the CDR3 is TGTGCCAGCAGCCGCCAACGTTACTACGAGCAGTACTTC. As protein: CASSRQRYYEQYF.

The V gene is TRBV7-6, the J gene TRBJ1-1; D is unresolved. Germline CDR1 reads SGHVS; CDR2 reads FNYEAQ. V was trimmed by 6 bases and J by 0 bases, leaving 8 bases between them. The length of the CDR3 is 13 residues. In DNA form, the CDR3 reads TGTGCCAGCAGGCCACGACTGAACACTGAAGCTTTCTTT. Translation gives CASRPRLNTEAFF. The full variable domain, its missing parts supplied by reference TRBV7-6 and TRBJ1-1, is GAGVSQSPRYKVTKRGQDVALRCDPISGHVSLYWYRQALGQGPEFLTYFNYEAQQDKSGLPNDRFSAERPEGSISTLTIQRTEQRDSAMYRCASRPRLNTEAFFGQGTRLTVV.

This chain joins TRBV11-2 and TRBJ2-7, with 8 positions matching TRBD1. The V gene end was trimmed by 5 bases and the J gene end by 6 bases; junction bases not matched to a gene: 12. Germline-derived CDR1 and CDR2 are SGHAT and FQNNGV. CDR3 size: 15 residues. CDR3 nucleotide sequence: TGTGCCAGCAGCCTCGACAGGGGCGCCTGGGGCGAGCAGTACTTC. This codes for CASSLDRGAWGEQYF.

The gene calls are TRBV4-3 and TRBJ1-1; D not certain. Trimming removed 4 bases at V and 0 bases at J, with 6 bases between. Germline CDR1 and CDR2: LGHNA and YSLEER. This CDR3 comprises 13 residues. The CDR3 sequence: CASSLHLNTEAFF. CDR3 DNA: TGCGCCAGCAGCCTTCATTTGAACACTGAAGCTTTCTTT.

The genes are TRBV11-2 and TRBJ2-7; the D gene is possibly TRBD2 (6 bases). CDR1 and CDR2 (germline): SGHAT, FQNNGV. CDR3 length: 13 amino acids. V was cut by 7 bases and J by 5 bases, with 15 bases left in between. CDR3 sequence reads: CASTRLGEDEQYF. The CDR3 bases are TGTGCCAGCACTCGATTAGGGGAGGACGAGCAGTACTTC.

V usage is TRBV5-6 and J usage is TRBJ2-5; no definite D call. CDR3 length equals 15 residues. V was shortened by 0 bases and J by 1 base, with 10 bases between the two germline ends. Germline V gene sequence: CDR1 SGHDT, CDR2 YYEEEE. The CDR3 is CASSLGVSPQETQYF. The CDR3 DNA sequence: TGTGCCAGCAGCTTGGGAGTTTCCCCCCAAGAGACCCAGTACTTC.

The chain employs TRBV14 and TRBJ1-6; 8 bases align to TRBD1. This CDR3 spans 17 amino acids. V trimming: 1 base; J trimming: 9 bases; junction bases outside the gene matches: 11. Germline-derived CDR1 and CDR2 are SGHDN and FVKESK. The CDR3 region is CASSQGTGRSYLSPLHF. In DNA form, the CDR3 reads TGTGCCAGCAGCCAAGGGACAGGGCGGTCTTACCTTTCACCCCTCCACTTT.

The chain joins TRBV4-2 to TRBJ2-7; 10 bases are shared with TRBD2. CDR3 length: 16 amino acids. Trimming removed 1 base from V and 3 bases from J; junction bases left unmatched: 6. Per the germline V gene, CDR1 is LGHNA and CDR2 is YNFKEQ. In nucleotides, the CDR3 is TGTGCCAGCAGCCAAGGATCCGGACTAGCGGACTACGAGCAGTACTTC. Translated, it gives CASSQGSGLADYEQYF.

This rearrangement joins TRBV3-1 (or the pseudogene TRBV3-2) to TRBJ2-2; TRBD1 or TRBD2 may be the D gene (5 bases each). The CDR3 extends over 16 amino acids. The germline V gene has CDR1 LGHDT and CDR2 YNNKEL (reference sequence). V shed 5 bases and J shed 0 bases, with 13 bases lying between them. The CDR3 region has the DNA TGTGCCAGCAGCAGGGGCCCGGGAACGAACACCGGGGAGCTGTTTTTT. Amino acid sequence: CASSRGPGTNTGELFF.

A word on this clone: Additional DNA sequences in this sample encode the identical CDR3. This chain connects TRBV12-3 or TRBV12-4 to TRBJ1-5; D is undetermined. The germline V and J ends were trimmed by 3 bases and 0 bases, with 3 bases remaining between them. The CDR3 length is 13 residues. CDR3 in DNA: TGTGCCAGCAGTTTGGGTAGCAATCAGCCCCAGCATTTT. Protein sequence: CASSLGSNQPQHF.

This clone was seen once. The V call is TRBV7-2, the J call TRBJ2-3; D unresolved. The V and J ends lost 1 base and 6 bases respectively, with 8 bases between them. There are 13 residues in the CDR3. Looked up from germline, CDR1 is SGHTA and CDR2 is FQGNSA. CDR3 DNA: TGTGCCAGCAGCTTAGGCGGTAGGGATACGCAGTATTTT. It codes for CASSLGGRDTQYF.

J is TRBJ2-7 and V is TRBV7-2; a weak D match, TRBD2 (6 bases). The CDR3 has 16 residues. Germline V gene sequence: CDR1 SGHTA, CDR2 FQGNSA. V was trimmed by 0 bases and J by 5 bases, leaving 17 bases between them. The CDR3 DNA reads TGTGCCAGCAGCTTAGCCGACTGGAGGGATAAACACGAGCAGTACTTC. Protein sequence: CASSLADWRDKHEQYF.

The rearrangement links TRBV7-2 to TRBJ1-1; no clear D gene. Germline V gene sequence: CDR1 SGHTA, CDR2 FQGNSA. V was cut by 2 bases and J by 1 base, with 5 bases left in between. This CDR3 is 13 amino acids long. CDR3 DNA sequence: TGTGCCAGCAGCTTATGGGCGAACACTGAAGCTTTCTTT. It is translated as CASSLWANTEAFF.

The rearrangement links TRBV19 to TRBJ1-3, with TRBD1 matching 8 bases. Germline V gene lookup returns CDR1 LNHDA and CDR2 SQIVND (reference sequence). Trimming at V came to 8 bases and at J to 4 bases, leaving 4 bases not matched to a gene. The length of the CDR3 is 13 residues. For the CDR3, the DNA is TGTGCCAGTTCAGACAGGGGAGGAAACACCATATATTTT. Protein product: CASSDRGGNTIYF. The full variable domain, rest sourced from reference TRBV19 and TRBJ1-3, is DGGITQSPKYLFRKEGQNVTLSCEQNLNHDAMYWYRQDPGQGLRLIYYSQIVNDFQKGDIAEGYSVSREKKESFPLTVTSAQKNPTAFYLCASSDRGGNTIYFGEGSWLTVV.

The chain links TRBV29-1 to TRBJ2-3; 7 bases are shared with TRBD1. The CDR3 spans 15 residues. Germline-derived CDR1 and CDR2 are SQVTM and ANQGSEA. V shed 6 bases and J 2 bases; nucleotides not matched to a gene: 11. In nucleotides, the CDR3 is TGCAGCGTCAGAGAGAGGACAGGATCCACAGATACGCAGTATTTT. It codes for CSVRERTGSTDTQYF.

This clone was observed a handful of times. V usage is TRBV18 and J usage is TRBJ2-5; 12 nucleotides match TRBD2. Trimming took 5 bases from V and 2 from J; bases not matched to a gene: 9. CDR3 length: 17 residues. Germline V gene lookup returns CDR1 KGHSH and CDR2 LQKENI. CDR3 bases: TGTGCCAGCTCATCGACAACTAGCGGGGGGACGCAAGAGACCCAGTACTTC. Translated: CASSSTTSGGTQETQYF. The variable domain in full, with the rest retrieved from reference TRBV18 and TRBJ2-5, is NAGVMQNPRHLVRRRGQEARLRCSPMKGHSHVYWYRQLPEEGLKFMVYLQKENIIDESGMPKERFSAEFPKEGPSILRIQQVVRGDSAAYFCASSSTTSGGTQETQYFGPGTRLLVL.